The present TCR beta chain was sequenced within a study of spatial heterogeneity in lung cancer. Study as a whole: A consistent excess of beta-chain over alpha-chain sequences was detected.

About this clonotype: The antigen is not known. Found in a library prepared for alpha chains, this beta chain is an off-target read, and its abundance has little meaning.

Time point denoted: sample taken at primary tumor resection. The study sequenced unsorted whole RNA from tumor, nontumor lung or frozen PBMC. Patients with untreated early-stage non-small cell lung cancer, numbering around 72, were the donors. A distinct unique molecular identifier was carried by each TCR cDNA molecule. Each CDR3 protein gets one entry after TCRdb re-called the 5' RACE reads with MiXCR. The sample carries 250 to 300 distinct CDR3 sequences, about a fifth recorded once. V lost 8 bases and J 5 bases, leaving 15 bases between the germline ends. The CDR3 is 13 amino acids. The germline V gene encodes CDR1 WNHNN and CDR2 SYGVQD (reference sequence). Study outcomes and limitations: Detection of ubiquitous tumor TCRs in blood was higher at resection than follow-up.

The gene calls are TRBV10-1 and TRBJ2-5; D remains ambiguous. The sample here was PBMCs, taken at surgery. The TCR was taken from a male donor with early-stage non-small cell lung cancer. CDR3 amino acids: CASSDRYSETQYF. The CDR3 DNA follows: TGCGCCAGCTCGGACCGGTACTCGGAGACCCAGTACTTC.